This T cell receptor beta chain derives from a study of T cell repertoires in cytomegalovirus infection. Study details: Recently identified HLA-C-restricted CMV epitopes were used, and well-studied HLA-B-restricted CMV epitopes were used as well. It was the public TCR beta signatures that indicated both CMV infection and matching HLA type.

CDR1 and CDR2 (germline): SEHNR, FQNEAQ (reference sequence). CDR3 length: 15 residues. V lost 1 base and J lost 4; bases outside the gene matches: 2. TCRdb reprocessed the reads with MiXCR, giving one entry per CDR3 protein. The sample yields approximately 730,000 distinct CDR3 sequences, 30% to 40% seen once. This clonotype was recorded many times. Its antigen is unknown. This sequence was found in a human donor in good health (CMV status not recorded). Some clones in this sample may be carry-over from other donors' samples. The rearrangement links TRBV7-9 to TRBJ2-1; 9 bases match TRBD1. This specimen consisted of cultured PBMCs, obtained from culture after CMV antigen stimulation. The CDR3 DNA reads TGTGCCAGCAGCTTAGGACAGGGGGTATACAATGAGCAGTTCTTC. Protein: CASSLGQGVYNEQFF.